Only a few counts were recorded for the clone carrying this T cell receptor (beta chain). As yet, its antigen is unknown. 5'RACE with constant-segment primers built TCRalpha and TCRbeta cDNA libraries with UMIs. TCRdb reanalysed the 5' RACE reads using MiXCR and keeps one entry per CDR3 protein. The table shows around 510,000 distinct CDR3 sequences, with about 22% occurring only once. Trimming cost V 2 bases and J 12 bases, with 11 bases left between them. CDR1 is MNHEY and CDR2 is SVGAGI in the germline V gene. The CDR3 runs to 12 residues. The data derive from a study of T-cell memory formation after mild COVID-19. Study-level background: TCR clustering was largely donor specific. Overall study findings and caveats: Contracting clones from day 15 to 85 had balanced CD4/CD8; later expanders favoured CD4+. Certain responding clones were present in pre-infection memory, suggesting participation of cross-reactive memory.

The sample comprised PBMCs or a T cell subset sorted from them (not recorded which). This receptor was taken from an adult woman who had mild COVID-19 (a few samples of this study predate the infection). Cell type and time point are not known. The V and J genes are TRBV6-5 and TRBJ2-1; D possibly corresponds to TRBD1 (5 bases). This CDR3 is CASSYQGTGQFF. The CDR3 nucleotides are TGTGCCAGCAGTTACCAGGGCACGGGGCAGTTCTTC.